The 3 T cell receptor beta chains below come from one sample, sequenced in a study of blood T cells in healthy people across ages. Then a second PCR, running about 7 to 11 cycles, was carried out with a sample-barcoded 5' primer and a J-beta primer mix. MiXCR, applied by TCRdb to the 5' RACE reads, yields one record per CDR3 protein. The sample lists about 720,000 distinct CDR3 sequences, approximately 25% seen once, with around 3.6% in the top ten. The sample also formed part of further work on T cells of mothers and their children.

The sample consisted of blood. These receptors originate from a boy between 10 and 17 years old in good health.

V is TRBV20-1 and J is TRBJ2-7, with D maybe TRBD1 (5 bases). The CDR3 totals 16 residues. Trimming stripped 6 bases from V and 3 bases from J, with 24 bases between. Looked up from germline, CDR1 is DFQATT and CDR2 is SNEGSKA (reference sequence). CDR3 nucleotides: TGCAGTGCCCCCTCCCCAAATGGATGGGGCAACTACGAGCAGTACTTC. Translating it yields CSAPSPNGWGNYEQYF.

This chain uses TRBV15 with TRBJ2-5; D not resolved. Between the trimmed V and J ends, which lost 5 bases and 5 bases, there was a span of 12 bases. The CDR3 runs to 13 residues. The V gene's germline CDR1 is LNHNV and CDR2 YYDKDF (reference sequence). This chain's CDR3 is CATSGRRTETQYF. The DNA of the CDR3 is TGTGCCACCAGCGGCCGACGGACGGAGACCCAGTACTTC.

This clonotype was seen ten or more times. The chain employs TRBV5-1 and TRBJ2-5; D gene ambiguous. The length of the CDR3 is 13 residues. V dropped 0 bases and J dropped 2 bases, with 5 bases sitting between them. Germline CDR1 is SGHRS and CDR2 is YFSETQ. CDR3 nucleotide sequence: TGCGCCAGCAGCTTGGACGGACAAGAGACCCAGTACTTC. Its protein product is CASSLDGQETQYF. Full variable domain (outside the CDR3, taken from reference TRBV5-1 and TRBJ2-5): KAGVTQTPRYLIKTRGQQVTLSCSPISGHRSVSWYQQTPGQGLQFLFEYFSETQRNKGNFPGRFSGRQFSNSRSEMNVSTLELGDSALYLCASSLDGQETQYFGPGTRLLVL.